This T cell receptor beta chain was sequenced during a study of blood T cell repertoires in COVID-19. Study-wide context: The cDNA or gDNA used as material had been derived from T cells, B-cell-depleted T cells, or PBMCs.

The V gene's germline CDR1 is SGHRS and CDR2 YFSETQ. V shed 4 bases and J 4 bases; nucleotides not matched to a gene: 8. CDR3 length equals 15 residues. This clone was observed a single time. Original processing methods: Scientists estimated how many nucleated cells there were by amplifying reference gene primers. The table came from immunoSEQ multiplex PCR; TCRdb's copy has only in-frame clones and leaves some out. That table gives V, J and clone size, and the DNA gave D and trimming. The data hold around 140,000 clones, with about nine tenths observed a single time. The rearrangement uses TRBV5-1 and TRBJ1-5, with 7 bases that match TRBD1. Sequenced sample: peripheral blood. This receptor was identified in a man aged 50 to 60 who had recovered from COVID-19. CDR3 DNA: TGCGCCAGCAGCGGACGGACAGGAGAGAATCAGCCCCAGCATTTT. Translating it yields CASSGRTGENQPQHF.